A single sample is the source of the 15 T cell receptor beta chains below, sequenced in a study of T cells in Graves' hyperthyroidism and ophthalmopathy. It was RNA transcripts that yielded the amplified TCR beta CDR3 regions. With the HTBI primer set, the TCR CDR3 went through a first round of RT-PCR. TCRdb used MiXCR to reprocess the multiplex PCR reads, holding one entry per CDR3 protein. The sample lists under 650,000 distinct CDR3 sequences, roughly 17% occurring once. Sequenced material: blood. These receptors originate from a woman younger than 45 with Graves' hyperthyroidism.

This clonotype has at least ten counts. The chain employs TRBV6-1 and TRBJ2-7; a possible D gene is TRBD2 (6 bases). The V end was cut by 6 bases, the J end by 7 bases, with 19 bases between. Germline assignment: CDR1 MNHNS and CDR2 SASEGT. This CDR3 is built from 14 residues. This CDR3 is CASRGGTQEVEQYF. CDR3 nucleotides: TGTGCCAGCAGAGGCGGGACGCAGGAGGTAGAGCAGTACTTC.

This clonotype was counted a single time. Possible read error: a much larger clone is one base away. The genes are TRBV2 and TRBJ1-1; D is ambiguous. The CDR3 consists of 14 residues. V lost 8 bases to trimming and J lost 4 bases, with 17 bases between them. Per the germline V gene, CDR1 is SNHLY and CDR2 is FYNNEI. The CDR3 spells CASWSGRVSTEAFF. The CDR3, as DNA: TGTGCCAGCTGGAGCGGACGGGTGAGCACTGAAGCTTTCTTT.

This clonotype was found many times. DNA of the CDR3: TGTGCCAGCAGTTACACGGCGGGATCCCCCTCCTACGAGCAGTACTTC. It specifies CASSYTAGSPSYEQYF. The V gene is TRBV6-2 or TRBV6-3, the J gene TRBJ2-7; weak D call: TRBD2 (6 bases). Trimming removed 2 bases from V and 0 bases from J, with 14 bases in between. This CDR3 is 16 amino acids long. The germline V gene encodes CDR1 MNHEY and CDR2 SVGEGT.

This clonotype came up a few times. The rearrangement links TRBV4-1 to TRBJ2-7; D unresolved. The germline V gene has CDR1 MGHRA and CDR2 YSYEKL. CDR3 size: 16 residues. Trimming removed 1 base at V and 3 bases at J, with 16 bases between. CDR3 region: CASSQVPVNSGYEQYF. The DNA of the CDR3 is TGCGCCAGCAGCCAAGTTCCGGTGAATAGTGGCTACGAGCAGTACTTC.

This clonotype occurred many times. The rearrangement links TRBV27 to TRBJ2-2, with D perhaps being TRBD1 or TRBD2 (5 bases each). Germline V gene data show CDR1 as MNHEY and CDR2 as SMNVEV (reference sequence). The CDR3 extends over 14 amino acids. Trimming removed 2 bases from V and 5 bases from J, with 9 bases in between. CDR3 amino acids: CASSLQGRTGELFF. The CDR3 coding sequence is TGTGCCAGCAGTTTACAGGGACGGACCGGGGAGCTGTTTTTT.

This clonotype was recorded at least ten times. The V and J genes are TRBV28 and TRBJ2-5, with TRBD2 identical over 8 bases. This CDR3 has 15 amino acids. The germline CDR1 and CDR2 sequences are MDHEN and SYDVKM. Trimming took 5 bases from V and 4 from J; bases not matched to a gene: 9. The CDR3 DNA is TGTGCCAGCAGTGGAGCGGGAGCCAGCCGAGAGACCCAGTACTTC. This codes for CASSGAGASRETQYF. Together with reference TRBV28 and TRBJ2-5, the CDR3 gives the full variable domain: DVKVTQSSRYLVKRTGEKVFLECVQDMDHENMFWYRQDPGLGLRLIYFSYDVKMKEKGDIPEGYSVSREKKERFSLILESASTNQTSMYLCASSGAGASRETQYFGPGTRLLVL.

Notes on this clonotype: This may stem from a read error, because a much larger clone lies one nucleotide away. The rearrangement links TRBV28 to TRBJ1-3; D is ambiguous. This CDR3 spans 12 amino acids. Germline assignment: CDR1 MDHEN and CDR2 SYDVKM. CDR3 sequence reads: CASTAAGNTTYF. The CDR3 DNA reads as TGTGCCAGCACGGCAGCCGGAAACACCACATATTTT.

This clonotype came up a few times. The CDR3 nucleotides read TGTGCCAGCAGCCAAAATCCCGGCATTCAGTACTTC. It codes for CASSQNPGIQYF. The V gene is TRBV3-1, the J gene TRBJ2-4; D remains unclear. The CDR3 is 12 residues long. Germline CDR1 and CDR2: LGHDT and YNNKEL (reference sequence). Trimming took off 2 bases at V and 9 bases at J, with 8 bases between the two ends.

This clonotype was detected ten times or more. CDR3 nucleotide sequence: TGTGCCAGCAGTTTATGGGACCGAGGGGGTGAGCAGTTCTTC. It codes for CASSLWDRGGEQFF. The gene calls are TRBV27 and TRBJ2-1; weak D call: TRBD1 (6 bases). Germline CDR1 reads MNHEY; CDR2 reads SMNVEV (reference sequence). The CDR3 extends over 14 amino acids. V was pared by 1 base and J by 9 bases, with 13 bases between.

Ten or more counts support this clonotype. Here the CDR3 reads CASSLRPAGVAQYF. In DNA, the CDR3 is TGTGCCAGCAGCTTAAGGCCAGCGGGAGTAGCGCAGTACTTC. V usage is TRBV11-2 and J usage is TRBJ2-7, with TRBD2 matching over 8 bases. Germline CDR1 SGHAT, CDR2 FQNNGV. Unmatched junction bases numbered 9, after V lost 2 bases and J lost 9 bases. This CDR3 region has 14 residues. Full variable domain (rest looked up from reference TRBV11-2 and TRBJ2-7): EAGVAQSPRYKIIEKRQSVAFWCNPISGHATLYWYQQILGQGPKLLIQFQNNGVVDDSQLPKDRFSAERLKGVDSTLKIQPAKLEDSAVYLCASSLRPAGVAQYFGPGTRLTVT.

This clonotype appeared many times. The chain employs TRBV6-2 or TRBV6-3 and TRBJ2-2; D unresolved. This CDR3 is built from 13 residues. Germline V lookup: CDR1 MNHEY, CDR2 SVGEGT. V gave up 1 base and J gave up 4 bases, with 4 bases separating them. CDR3 DNA: TGTGCCAGCAGTTACTTGGGCACCGGGGAGCTGTTTTTT. This sequence encodes CASSYLGTGELFF.

CDR3 protein: CASSLAALREQFF. The CDR3 coding sequence is TGTGCCAGCAGCCTGGCAGCGCTCCGTGAGCAGTTCTTC. This chain links TRBV14 with TRBJ2-1; D not resolved. The CDR3 totals 13 residues. V lost 4 bases, J lost 9 bases, and 13 bases lay in between. Germline V gives CDR1 SGHDN, CDR2 FVKESK.

CDR3 amino acids: CASSPQGGVRFAAFF. DNA of the CDR3: TGTGCCAGCAGCCCCCAAGGGGGGGTCCGTTTCGCAGCTTTCTTT. The V call is TRBV4-2, the J call TRBJ1-1, with D possibly being TRBD1 (6 bases). The CDR3 length is 15 residues. The germline CDR1 and CDR2 sequences are LGHNA and YNFKEQ. The V end lost 4 bases, the J end lost 10 bases, and 22 bases lay between the germline ends.

This clonotype was recorded at least ten times. The chain is built from TRBV10-3 and TRBJ1-1, with D possibly being TRBD1 (6 bases). Between the trimmed V and J ends, which lost 11 bases and 1 base, there was a span of 17 bases. Germline V lookup: CDR1 ENHRY, CDR2 SYGVKD. The CDR3 consists of 14 residues. CDR3 residues: CASKLQGRNTEAFF. In DNA form, the CDR3 reads TGTGCCTCAAAACTACAGGGCAGGAACACTGAAGCTTTCTTT.

This clonotype has at least ten counts. This chain joins TRBV3-1 and TRBJ1-2; D uncertain. There are 17 residues in the CDR3. The V and J ends lost 3 bases and 5 bases respectively, with 22 bases between them. CDR1 is LGHDT and CDR2 is YNNKEL in the germline V gene (reference sequence). CDR3 protein: CASSHISSTRNKYGYTF. CDR3 coding DNA: TGTGCCAGCAGCCATATTTCTTCTACGCGGAATAAATATGGCTACACCTTC.